A selection of T cell receptor beta chains follows, all from one sample in a study of cytomegalovirus exposure and HLA in healthy donors. Produced via immunoSEQ multiplex PCR; TCRdb's table is partial and in-frame only. Among more than 80,000 clones listed, 71% were seen once. The sequenced sample was PBMCs. The source of these receptors is a female donor in good health and CMV-seronegative. Both conserved end residues are part of each CDR3. D genes are given only for firm matches. Clone size is not always given. Where it is, it says once, few, many or a class for expanded clones.

>-|-|TRBJ2-5|TRBV30
TGTGCCTGGAGTGGGGCGGGGCAAGAGACCCAGTACTTC
CAWSGAGQETQYF
>-|once|TRBJ1-1|TRBV11-3
TGTGCCAGCAGCTCCTCGACAGTGAACACTGAAGCTTTCTTT
CASSSSTVNTEAFF
>TRBD2|once|TRBJ2-2|TRBV5-4
TGTGCCAGCAAGCCGGGACTAGCGGAGAACACCGGGGAGCTGTTTTTT
CASKPGLAENTGELFF
>TRBD1|few|TRBJ1-4|TRBV27
TGTGCCAGCAGTTCCCCTCACAGGGGACAGAATGAAAAACTGTTTTTT
CASSSPHRGQNEKLFF
>TRBD2|-|TRBJ2-3|TRBV27
TGTGCCAGCAGTTTGCGGGAGGCCGCGCGACGCACAGATACGCAGTATTTT
CASSLREAARRTDTQYF
>TRBD2|-|TRBJ2-3|TRBV19
TGTGCCAGTAGAACCCCGAGTAGCGGGAACACAGATACGCAGTATTTT
CASRTPSSGNTDTQYF
>-|-|TRBJ2-7|TRBV28
TGTGCCAGCAGTTTAAAGATGGTAGGCGGGGCGGTCTACGAGCAGTACTTC
CASSLKMVGGAVYEQYF
>TRBD1|-|TRBJ2-1|TRBV19
TGTGCCAGTAGCCAGGGGGCCTACAATGAGCAGTTCTTC
CASSQGAYNEQFF
>TRBD1|few|TRBJ2-3|TRBV6-1
TGTGCCAGCCAGTGGGACAGGGGCACAGATACGCAGTATTTT
CASQWDRGTDTQYF
>TRBD2|once|TRBJ2-3|TRBV28
TGTGCCAGCAGTTTATATACGAGCGGGAGGAGAGATACGCAGTATTTT
CASSLYTSGRRDTQYF
>-|-|TRBJ1-4|TRBV5-5
TGTGCCAGCAGCTTGGCAGACATGATCGGCGTGGAAAAACTGTTTTTT
CASSLADMIGVEKLFF
>-|few|TRBJ1-1|TRBV4-1
TGCGCCAGCAGACACCCGGCTCTGCAGGGTTCGGCTTTCTTT
CASRHPALQGSAFF
>-|-|TRBJ1-1|TRBV5-1
TGCGCCAGCAGCTCCGCCATGGTTGGGAGGGACACTGAAGCTTTCTTT
CASSSAMVGRDTEAFF
>-|once|TRBJ2-2|TRBV6-6
TGTGCCAGTTTAGTCGGCACCGGGGAGCTGTTTTTT
CASLVGTGELFF
>-|few|TRBJ2-1|TRBV5-5
TGTGCCAGCAGCTCCGTTGGGCGGCAAAGGACTTATAATTACAATGAGCAGTTCTTC
CASSSVGRQRTYNYNEQFF
>-|-|TRBJ2-1|TRBV7-2
TGTGCCAGCAGCTTACTCGGGAGAGGGCGTTTAACGGGGAATGAGCAGTTCTTC
CASSLLGRGRLTGNEQFF
>-|-|TRBJ2-6|TRBV28
TGTGCCAGCAGTTTAGCCGACTTAAGCTCTGGGGCCAACGTCCTGACTTTC
CASSLADLSSGANVLTF
>TRBD1|-|TRBJ1-4|TRBV10-1
TGCGCCAGCAGTGAGTGGACAGGGGAGAATGAAAAACTGTTTTTT
CASSEWTGENEKLFF
>-|-|TRBJ1-3|TRBV30
TGTGCCTGGAGCCAGAGCGGAGGAAACACCATATATTTT
CAWSQSGGNTIYF
>-|-|TRBJ2-7|TRBV6-5
TGTGCCAGCAGAGGACAGTCCTACGAGCAGTACTTC
CASRGQSYEQYF
>-|few|TRBJ1-2|TRBV14
TGTGCCAGCAGCCAAGGACAGCTACGCCACTATGGCTACACCTTC
CASSQGQLRHYGYTF
>TRBD1|-|TRBJ2-2|TRBV4-1
TGCGCCAGCAGCCAGCCCACCGGGACAGGGTATTCCGGGGAGCTGTTTTTT
CASSQPTGTGYSGELFF
>TRBD1|-|TRBJ1-1|TRBV27
TGTGCCAGCACCCAGTTGGGGGGACAGGGCACTGAAGCTTTCTTT
CASTQLGGQGTEAFF
>-|-|TRBJ2-6|TRBV9
TGTGCCAGCAGCGTAGCGGGCTCTGGGGCCAACGTCCTGACTTTC
CASSVAGSGANVLTF
>TRBD2|-|TRBJ2-7|TRBV10-1
TGCGCCAGCTCCCCTCGACTAGCGGGATCGGCCTACGAGCAGTACTTC
CASSPRLAGSAYEQYF
>-|-|TRBJ1-1|TRBV19
TGTGCCAGTAGTATCTCCTCCCCCCTGAACACTGAAGCTTTCTTT
CASSISSPLNTEAFF
>-|-|TRBJ1-2|TRBV18
TGTGCCAGCTCACCTGTGTCTCAGGAGGGGAGCTACACCTTC
CASSPVSQEGSYTF
>TRBD2|-|TRBJ2-3|TRBV10-2
TGCGCCAGCAGTGAGTCCTTTACTAGCGGGAGGCCGCAGTATTTT
CASSESFTSGRPQYF
>-|-|TRBJ1-1|TRBV30
TGTGCCTGGAGTGCCATCCTGCCAATGACGGGTAACACTGAAGCTTTCTTT
CAWSAILPMTGNTEAFF
>TRBD2|-|TRBJ2-1|TRBV5-1
TGCGCCAGCAGCCCCCTAGCGGGAGCGGGTGAGCAGTTCTTC
CASSPLAGAGEQFF
>TRBD1|-|TRBJ2-6|TRBV7-2
TGTGCCAGCAGCCGTCCCGGGACAGGGACTGGGGCCAACGTCCTGACTTTC
CASSRPGTGTGANVLTF
>TRBD2|-|TRBJ2-3|TRBV15
TGTGCCACCAATAGAGCGGGAGACACAGATACGCAGTATTTT
CATNRAGDTDTQYF
>-|-|TRBJ1-2|TRBV19
TGTGCCAGCTCACCACTTACCACCTATGGCTACACCTTC
CASSPLTTYGYTF
>TRBD2|few|TRBJ2-4|TRBV4-1
TGCGCCAGCAGCCAGGATTACGGGGGGGCGCGCAAAAACATTCAGTACTTC
CASSQDYGGARKNIQYF
>-|-|TRBJ2-3|TRBV7-2
TGTGCCAGCAGCTTACCCAACGGGGCAGATACGCAGTATTTT
CASSLPNGADTQYF
>-|-|TRBJ2-5|TRBV18
TGTGCCAGCTCACCGAGAGTACGAGAGACCCAGTACTTC
CASSPRVRETQYF
>-|-|TRBJ1-1|TRBV30
TGTGCCTGGAGTCCCGGGATAAACACTGAAGCTTTCTTT
CAWSPGINTEAFF
>-|-|TRBJ1-1|TRBV5-1
TGCGCCAGCACGAGGAACTCTGAAGCTTTCTTT
CASTRNSEAFF
>TRBD2|-|TRBJ2-7|TRBV28
TGTGCCAGCAGTTTACGGACTAGCGGGAGCTCCTACGAGCAGTACTTC
CASSLRTSGSSYEQYF
>-|-|TRBJ2-2|TRBV19
TGTGCCAGTAGTATAACAGTCACCGGGGAGCTGTTTTTT
CASSITVTGELFF
>TRBD1|-|TRBJ2-7|TRBV9
TGTGCCAGCAGCGTAGAACCAGGACAGGGTAGGAGCGAGCAGTACTTC
CASSVEPGQGRSEQYF
>-|-|TRBJ1-1|TRBV27
TGTGCCGTCAGAGGGCGCAAGGACACTGAAGCTTTCTTT
CAVRGRKDTEAFF
>TRBD2|-|TRBJ2-5|TRBV5-1
TGCGCCAGCAGCTTGAGTCGGACTAGCGGGAGAGGGTGGCAAGAGACCCAGTACTTC
CASSLSRTSGRGWQETQYF
>TRBD2|-|TRBJ2-7|TRBV18
TGTGCCAGCTCACAAGGAGGCGGGAGTAGTTACGAGCAGTACTTC
CASSQGGGSSYEQYF
>-|-|TRBJ1-2|TRBV30
TGTGCCAGTCCACAGGGTCGTGGCTACACCTTC
CASPQGRGYTF
>TRBD1|-|TRBJ1-3|TRBV19
TGTGCCAGTTCCACAGGGGACCCAGGAAACACCATATATTTT
CASSTGDPGNTIYF
>TRBD2|-|TRBJ2-3|TRBV6-4
TGTGCCAGCAGTGAGAATGCGGGAGGGGGTTCAGATACGCAGTATTTT
CASSENAGGGSDTQYF
>-|once|TRBJ2-1|TRBV7-9
TGTGCCAGCAGCTTACCGGTGCAGGGCCGATTCTTC
CASSLPVQGRFF
>-|-|TRBJ2-7|TRBV27
TGTGCCAGCAGTTTTAGCGGAAGATTCTACGAGCAGTACTTC
CASSFSGRFYEQYF
>TRBD2|-|TRBJ2-4|TRBV19
TGTGCCAGTAGTATAGGTGAACTAGCGGGAGTTCCGGGCAAAAACATTCAGTACTTC
CASSIGELAGVPGKNIQYF
>TRBD2|-|TRBJ2-7|TRBV10-1
TGCGCCAGCAGTGCGTCGCTGGGACTAGCGGGCTACGAGCAGTACTTC
CASSASLGLAGYEQYF
>-|-|TRBJ2-3|TRBV28
TGTGCCAGCAGTTTATCGGGGATCTACACAGATACGCAGTATTTT
CASSLSGIYTDTQYF
>-|-|TRBJ1-1|TRBV28
TGTGCCAGCCCCAACCCCAGGAACACTGAAGCTTTCTTT
CASPNPRNTEAFF
>TRBD2|few|TRBJ2-3|TRBV28
TGTGCCAGCAGTGCGAGCGGGAGATGGGGTACGCAGTATTTT
CASSASGRWGTQYF
>TRBD1|-|TRBJ2-7|TRBV6-5
TGTGCCAGCAGCCGACAGGGTATTAGCTACGAGCAGTACTTC
CASSRQGISYEQYF
>-|-|TRBJ2-5|TRBV5-4
TGTGCCAGCAGCTTGAACCTAGCGAAGTACCAAGAGACCCAGTACTTC
CASSLNLAKYQETQYF
>-|-|TRBJ1-3|TRBV30
TGTGCCTGGAACTTGGGGGGCTCTGGAAACACCATATATTTT
CAWNLGGSGNTIYF
>TRBD2|-|TRBJ2-5|TRBV2
TGTGCCAGCAGGTGGACTAGCGGGAGTAGGGAAGAGACCCAGTACTTC
CASRWTSGSREETQYF
>TRBD1|-|TRBJ2-5|TRBV29-1
TGCAGCGTTAACTCCCGGACAGGGGCCCAAGAGACCCAGTACTTC
CSVNSRTGAQETQYF